The present T cell receptor beta chain was sequenced within a study of T cell repertoires in cytomegalovirus infection. Overall study context: CMV infection plus the matching HLA type was flagged by public TCR beta signatures.

Study-wide results and limits: Summed frequency of shared TCR beta families picked out CMV carriers who also had the relevant HLA. Clonotypes of TCR beta that were HLA-C-restricted and CMV-specific dominated the ex vivo response.

V gave up 8 bases and J gave up 0 bases, with 8 bases separating them. The CDR3 covers 13 residues. A few counts support this clonotype. Its antigen is still unknown. TCRdb re-called the reads through MiXCR, storing one row per CDR3 protein. Of fewer than 400,000 distinct CDR3 sequences listed, roughly 18% are singletons. Source material: PBMCs. This clonotype originated in a human donor in good health (CMV status not recorded). Some clones in this sample may be carry-over from other donors' samples. The rearrangement joins TRBV12-3 or TRBV12-4 to TRBJ1-3; D gene ambiguous. DNA of the CDR3: TGTGCCAGCCGAAGGGTCTCTGGAAACACCATATATTTT. Translation: CASRRVSGNTIYF.